This T cell receptor (beta chain) was captured by sequencing in a study of cytomegalovirus exposure and HLA in healthy donors. Study-wide results and caveats: The records held CMV serostatus as the only immune exposure information.

A remark on this clone: The antigen remains undetermined.

Primers: 60 Vbeta forward and 13 Jbeta reverse. This table comes from immunoSEQ multiplex PCR, and its TCRdb copy is limited to in-frame clones, with some not included. The table shows around 140,000 clones, with roughly three quarters occurring only once. J lost 4 bases, V lost 0 bases, and 9 bases had no gene match. Germline V gene data show CDR1 as SGHRS and CDR2 as YFSETQ. CDR3 length: 19 residues. Specimen: PBMCs. The rearrangement joins TRBV5-1 to TRBJ2-2; 13 positions agree with TRBD2. The TCR was taken from a woman aged 55 to 70 in good health and CMV-seronegative. The CDR3 DNA sequence: TGCGCCAGCAGCTTGGGTCGGACTAGCGGGGGCCCTTCCACCGGGGAGCTGTTTTTT. Translated, it gives CASSLGRTSGGPSTGELFF.